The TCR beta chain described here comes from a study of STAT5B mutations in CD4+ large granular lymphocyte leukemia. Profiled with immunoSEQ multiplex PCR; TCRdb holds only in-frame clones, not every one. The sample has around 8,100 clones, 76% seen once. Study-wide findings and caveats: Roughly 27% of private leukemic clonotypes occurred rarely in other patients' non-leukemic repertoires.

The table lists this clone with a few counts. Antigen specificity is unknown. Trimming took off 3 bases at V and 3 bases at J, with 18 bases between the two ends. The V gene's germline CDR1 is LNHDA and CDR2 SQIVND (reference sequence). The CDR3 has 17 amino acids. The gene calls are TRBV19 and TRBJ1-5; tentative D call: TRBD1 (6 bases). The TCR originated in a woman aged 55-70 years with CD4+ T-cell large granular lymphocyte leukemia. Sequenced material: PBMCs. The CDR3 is CASSIDRLGGSNQPQHF. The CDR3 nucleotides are TGTGCCAGTAGTATTGACCGTCTAGGGGGTTCCAATCAGCCCCAGCATTTT. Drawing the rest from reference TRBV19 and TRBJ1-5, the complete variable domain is DGGITQSPKYLFRKEGQNVTLSCEQNLNHDAMYWYRQDPGQGLRLIYYSQIVNDFQKGDIAEGYSVSREKKESFPLTVTSAQKNPTAFYLCASSIDRLGGSNQPQHFGDGTRLSIL.